This TCR beta chain was identified in a study of cytomegalovirus exposure and HLA in healthy donors. Overall study context: A preliminary data release comprised around 90 million unique TCRs obtained from HLA-typed donors.

PCR employed 60 Vbeta and 13 Jbeta primers. Using immunoSEQ multiplex PCR, the repertoire was profiled, and TCRdb retains in-frame clones only, with some absent. This table has under 200,000 clones, 77% appearing once. This clone has just one count. Antigen: not known. Overall study results and limits: Only CMV serostatus was available as immune exposure information. In vitro experiments confirmed that a few CMV-associated chains were specific for CMV antigens.

Germline CDR1 is SGDLS and CDR2 is YYNGEE. V lost 1 base, J lost 1 base, and 6 bases stayed unmatched. The CDR3 has 17 residues. This clonotype was sampled from a woman aged 40 to 50 in good health and CMV-seropositive. Sequencing was done on a sample of PBMCs. V and J are TRBV9 and TRBJ1-3; 9 nucleotides match TRBD1. The CDR3 coding sequence is TGTGCCAGCAGCGTAACAACCGGGACAGGGTCTGGAAACACCATATATTTT. Amino acids: CASSVTTGTGSGNTIYF.